The following is a TCR beta chain sequence with its context. What it binds is unknown. As to time point: pretreatment peripheral blood. Per-patient samples, pretreatment and on-treatment, numbered 1 to 8. This record belongs to a study of PD-L1 blockade in urothelial cancer. The wider study: About 90% of the 29 patients comprised males who had bladder-origin urothelial cancer. At 6 weeks and at 3 weeks (second dose) after treatment start, blood was analyzed. Study-level points and caveats: Survival was better when pretreatment blood TCR clonality fell below the median.

Trimming at V came to 5 bases and at J to 5 bases, leaving 5 bases not matched to a gene. The CDR3 length is 16 residues. Germline assignment: CDR1 MNHEY and CDR2 SMNVEV (reference sequence). Data came from immunoSEQ multiplex PCR; TCRdb stores just in-frame clones and leaves some out. The table has tens of thousands of clones, roughly 89% seen once. The sample was PBMCs, taken around atezolizumab (anti-PD-L1) treatment. The V and J genes are TRBV27 and TRBJ2-3; 15 nucleotides align to TRBD2. The receptor's source is a man aged 55 to 70 with urothelial cancer. Written as DNA, the CDR3 is TGTGCCAGCAGTACTAGGGGACTAGCGGGAGGAGATACGCAGTATTTT. Its translation is CASSTRGLAGGDTQYF.